The source of this T cell receptor (beta chain) is a study of Graves' ophthalmopathy and Graves' hyperthyroidism. Study context: The term stable hyperthyroidism indicated an absence of ophthalmopathy within 18 months of follow-up.

V shed 0 bases, J shed 8 bases, and the junction held 4 bases outside the gene matches. Germline CDR1 and CDR2: SGDLS and YYNGEE. The CDR3 is made up of 13 amino acids. For this clonotype: The CDR3 carries no conserved terminal phenylalanine or tryptophan, so it likely arises from a read error.

From RNA, the CDR3 regions of TCR beta chains were amplified and sequenced. Amplification began with first-round RT-PCR using HTBI primers, then second-round multiplex PCR was performed. TCRdb redid the calling of the multiplex PCR reads with MiXCR, one entry per CDR3 protein. The table includes more than 1,000,000 distinct CDR3 sequences, about 36% detected once. This TCR was recovered from an adult man with Graves' hyperthyroidism. The chain has TRBV9 and TRBJ1-1; 7 bases map to TRBD1. The specimen sequenced was peripheral blood or thyroid tissue (not recorded which). The CDR3 nucleotides are TGTGCCAGCAGCGTAGTGCAGGGGGGCGAAGCTTTCCTT. Translated: CASSVVQGGEAFL.